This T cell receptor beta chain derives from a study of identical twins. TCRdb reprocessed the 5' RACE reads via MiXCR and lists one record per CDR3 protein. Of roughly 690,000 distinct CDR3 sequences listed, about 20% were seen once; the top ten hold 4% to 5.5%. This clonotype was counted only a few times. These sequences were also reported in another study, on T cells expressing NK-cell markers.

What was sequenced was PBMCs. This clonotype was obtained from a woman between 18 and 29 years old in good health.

The CDR3 spells CASSLWRGEDYEQYF. For the CDR3, the DNA is TGTGCCAGCAGCTTATGGAGAGGGGAGGATTACGAGCAGTACTTC. V is TRBV7-9 and J is TRBJ2-7, with D tentatively TRBD2 (6 bases). Germline V gene data show CDR1 as SEHNR and CDR2 as FQNEAQ (reference sequence). V was trimmed by 2 bases and J by 4 bases, leaving 15 bases between them. This CDR3 is 15 amino acids long.